A single sample is the source of the 6 T cell receptor beta chains below, sequenced in a study of cytomegalovirus exposure and HLA in healthy donors. The PCR ran on 60 Vbeta and 13 Jbeta primers. The repertoire was sequenced with immunoSEQ multiplex PCR; TCRdb's copy has only in-frame clones and lacks some. This table holds 160,000 or so clones, approximately 80% found once. Sequenced input: PBMCs. All receptors come from a young man in good health and CMV-seropositive.

This clone was recorded a few times. J is TRBJ2-7 and V is TRBV27; tentative D call: TRBD2 (6 bases). CDR1 and CDR2 from the germline V gene are MNHEY and SMNVEV (reference sequence). The V and J ends lost 2 bases and 3 bases respectively, with 14 bases between them. The CDR3 loop spans 15 amino acids. CDR3 in amino acids: CASSLNPMGGYEQYF. The CDR3 DNA reads as TGTGCCAGCAGTTTAAACCCAATGGGAGGCTACGAGCAGTACTTC.

The chain carries TRBV7-8 and TRBJ2-4; unclear D gene. Per germline, CDR1 SGHVS and CDR2 FQNEAQ. Trimming stripped 0 bases from V and 12 bases from J, with 9 bases between. This CDR3 has 12 residues. The CDR3 coding sequence is TGTGCCAGCAGCTTAGCGCTAATCCCTCAGTACTTC. It yields the protein CASSLALIPQYF.

This clone occurred a few times. Likely a read error: the CDR3 ends without its conserved phenylalanine or tryptophan. The V call is TRBV7-9, the J call TRBJ1-6; 9 bases match TRBD1. The germline V gene has CDR1 SEHNR and CDR2 FQNEAQ (reference sequence). The trim removed 4 bases at V and 7 bases at J, leaving 5 bases unmatched. CDR3 length: 15 amino acids. The CDR3 loop is CASSSGTGGNSPLHL. CDR3 sequence (DNA): TGTGCCAGCAGCTCGGGAACAGGGGGCAATTCACCCCTCCACCTT.

The chain recombines TRBV27 with TRBJ1-1, with TRBD1 as a possible D gene (6 bases). Trimming left V 5 bases short and J 5 bases short, with 27 bases between. This CDR3 region has 18 residues. Germline values: CDR1 MNHEY, CDR2 SMNVEV (reference sequence). The CDR3 coding sequence is TGTGCCAGCAGTATCCTACCGGGACACGGACCACCGGGGACTGAAGCTTTCTTT. The encoded protein is CASSILPGHGPPGTEAFF.

This chain joins TRBV6-1 and TRBJ1-1; TRBD1 is a possible D gene (6 bases). The germline V gene has CDR1 MNHNS and CDR2 SASEGT. V dropped 2 bases and J dropped 2 bases, with 12 bases sitting between them. The CDR3 has 15 amino acids. The CDR3 loop is CASSESGQLNTEAFF. Here the CDR3 DNA reads TGTGCCAGCAGTGAAAGCGGACAGTTAAACACTGAAGCTTTCTTT.

The chain couples TRBV5-8 to TRBJ2-7; 9 positions agree with TRBD2. Germline CDR1 and CDR2: SGHTS and YDEGEE. The V gene end was trimmed by 4 bases and the J gene end by 0 bases; junction bases not matched to a gene: 8. The CDR3 is made up of 16 amino acids. The CDR3 loop reads CASSALTSGSSYEQYF. The DNA of the CDR3 is TGTGCCAGCAGCGCCCTGACTAGCGGAAGCTCCTACGAGCAGTACTTC.